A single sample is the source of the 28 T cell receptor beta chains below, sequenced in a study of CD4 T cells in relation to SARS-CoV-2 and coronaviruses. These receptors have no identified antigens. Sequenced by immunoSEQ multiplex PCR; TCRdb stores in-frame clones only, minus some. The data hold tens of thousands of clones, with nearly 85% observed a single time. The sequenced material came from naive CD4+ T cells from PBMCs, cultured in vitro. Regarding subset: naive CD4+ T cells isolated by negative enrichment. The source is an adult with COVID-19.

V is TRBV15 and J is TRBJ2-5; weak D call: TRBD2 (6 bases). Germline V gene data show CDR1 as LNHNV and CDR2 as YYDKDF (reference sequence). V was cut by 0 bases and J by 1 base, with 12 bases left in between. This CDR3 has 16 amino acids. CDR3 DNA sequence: TGTGCCACCAGCAGAGATCTTATACTAGCCCAAGAGACCCAGTACTTC. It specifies CATSRDLILAQETQYF.

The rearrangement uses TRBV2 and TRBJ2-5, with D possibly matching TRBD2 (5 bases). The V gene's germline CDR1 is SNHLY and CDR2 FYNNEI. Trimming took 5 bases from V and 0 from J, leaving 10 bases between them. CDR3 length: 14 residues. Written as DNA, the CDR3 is TGTGCCAGCAGTACTAGGACGTACCAAGAGACCCAGTACTTC. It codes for CASSTRTYQETQYF.

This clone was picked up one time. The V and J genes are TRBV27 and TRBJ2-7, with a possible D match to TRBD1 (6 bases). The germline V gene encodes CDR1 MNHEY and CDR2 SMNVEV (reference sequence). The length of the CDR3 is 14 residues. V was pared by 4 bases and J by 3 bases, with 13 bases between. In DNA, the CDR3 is TGTGCCAGCAGTTCTCCAGGGGCGGGCTACGAGCAGTACTTC. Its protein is CASSSPGAGYEQYF.

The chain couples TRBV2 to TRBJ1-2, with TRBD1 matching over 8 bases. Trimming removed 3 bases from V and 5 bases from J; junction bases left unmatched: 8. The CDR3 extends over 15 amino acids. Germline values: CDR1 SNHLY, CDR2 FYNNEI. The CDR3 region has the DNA TGTGCCAGCAGTGAGGGTGTCAGGGGGCGATATGGCTACACCTTC. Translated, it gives CASSEGVRGRYGYTF.

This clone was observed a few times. This CDR3 reads CASSPGQGNSPLHF. DNA for the CDR3: TGTGCCAGCAGCCCGGGACAGGGGAATTCACCCCTCCACTTT. The rearrangement links TRBV7-9 to TRBJ1-6; 10 bases are a match to TRBD1. The CDR3 extends over 14 amino acids. Germline V lookup: CDR1 SEHNR, CDR2 FQNEAQ (reference sequence). Germline trimming cut 5 bases from V and 7 bases from J; bases unmatched to any gene: 2.

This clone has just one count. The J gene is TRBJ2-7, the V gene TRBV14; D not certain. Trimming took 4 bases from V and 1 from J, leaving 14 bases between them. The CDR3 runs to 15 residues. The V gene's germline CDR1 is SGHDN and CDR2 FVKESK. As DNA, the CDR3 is TGTGCCAGCAGCCCCACAACCGGGTTTTCCTACGAGCAGTACTTC. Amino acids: CASSPTTGFSYEQYF.

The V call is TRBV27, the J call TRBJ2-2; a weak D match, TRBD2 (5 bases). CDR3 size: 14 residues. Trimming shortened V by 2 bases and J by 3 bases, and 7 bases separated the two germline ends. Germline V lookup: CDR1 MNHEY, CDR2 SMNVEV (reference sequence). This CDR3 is CASSLGLHTGELFF. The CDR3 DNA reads TGTGCCAGCAGTTTAGGACTCCACACCGGGGAGCTGTTTTTT.

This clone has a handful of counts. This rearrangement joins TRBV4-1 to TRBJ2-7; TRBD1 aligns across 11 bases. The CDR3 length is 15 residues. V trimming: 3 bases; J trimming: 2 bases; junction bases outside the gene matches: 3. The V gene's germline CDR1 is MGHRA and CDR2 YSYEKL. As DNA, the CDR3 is TGCGCCAGCAGCCAGCGGACAGGGGGCCCCTACGAGCAGTACTTC. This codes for CASSQRTGGPYEQYF.

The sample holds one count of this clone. CDR3 bases: TGTGCCAGCAGCTCGGGGCATCCCGGGGACTATGGCTACACCTTC. Protein: CASSSGHPGDYGYTF. The chain links TRBV9 to TRBJ1-2; D is possibly TRBD1 (5 bases). CDR1 is SGDLS, CDR2 YYNGEE, per germline. The V end lost 4 bases, the J end lost 3 bases, and 16 bases lay between the germline ends. This CDR3 is 15 amino acids long. Using reference TRBV9 and TRBJ1-2 for the parts outside the CDR3, the full variable domain is DSGVTQTPKHLITATGQRVTLRCSPRSGDLSVYWYQQSLDQGLQFLIQYYNGEERAKGNILERFSAQQFPDLHSELNLSSLELGDSALYFCASSSGHPGDYGYTFGSGTRLTVV.

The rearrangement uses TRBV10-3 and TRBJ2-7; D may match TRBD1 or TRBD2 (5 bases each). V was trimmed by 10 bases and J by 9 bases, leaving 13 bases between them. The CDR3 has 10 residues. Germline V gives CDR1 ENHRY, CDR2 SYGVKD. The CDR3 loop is CATRGVGQYF. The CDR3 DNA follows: TGTGCCACCCGGGGCGTTGGGCAGTACTTC.

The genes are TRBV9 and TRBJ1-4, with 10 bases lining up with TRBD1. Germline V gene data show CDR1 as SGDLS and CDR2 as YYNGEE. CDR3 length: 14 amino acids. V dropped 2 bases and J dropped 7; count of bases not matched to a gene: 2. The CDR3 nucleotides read TGTGCCAGCAGCGTCGGGACAGGGGCTGAAAAACTGTTTTTT. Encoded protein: CASSVGTGAEKLFF.

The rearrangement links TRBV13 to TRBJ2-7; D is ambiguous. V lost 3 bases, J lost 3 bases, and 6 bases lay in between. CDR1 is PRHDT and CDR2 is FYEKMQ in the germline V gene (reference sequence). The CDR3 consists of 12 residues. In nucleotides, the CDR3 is TGTGCCAGCAGCTTTGGCAGCTACGAGCAGTACTTC. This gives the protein CASSFGSYEQYF.

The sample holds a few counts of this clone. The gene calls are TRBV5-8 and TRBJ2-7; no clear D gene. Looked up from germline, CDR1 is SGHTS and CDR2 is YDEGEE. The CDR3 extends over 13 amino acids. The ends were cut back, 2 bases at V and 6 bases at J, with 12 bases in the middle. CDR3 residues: CASSFIVRVEQYF. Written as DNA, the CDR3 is TGTGCCAGCAGCTTCATTGTAAGGGTCGAGCAGTACTTC.

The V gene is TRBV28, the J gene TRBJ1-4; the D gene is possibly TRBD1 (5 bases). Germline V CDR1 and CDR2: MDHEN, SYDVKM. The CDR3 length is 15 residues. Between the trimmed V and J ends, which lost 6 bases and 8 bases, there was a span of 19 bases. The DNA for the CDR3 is TGTGCCAGCAGCCCCGCTCGGGGGATCAAAGAAAAACTGTTTTTT. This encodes CASSPARGIKEKLFF.

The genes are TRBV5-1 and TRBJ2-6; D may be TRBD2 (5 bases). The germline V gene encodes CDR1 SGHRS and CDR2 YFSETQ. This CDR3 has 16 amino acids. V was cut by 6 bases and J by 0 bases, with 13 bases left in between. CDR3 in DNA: TGCGCCAGCAAGGGAATTAGCGCCTCTGGGGCCAACGTCCTGACTTTC. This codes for CASKGISASGANVLTF.

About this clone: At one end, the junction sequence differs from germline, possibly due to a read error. CDR3 sequence reads: CASSSGLVEVF. The CDR3 region has the DNA TGTGCCAGCAGTTCGGGACTAGTGGAAGTATTC. The V call is TRBV6-2 or TRBV6-3, the J call TRBJ2-7, with 8 bases aligning to TRBD2. This CDR3 is 11 amino acids long. CDR1 is MNHEY and CDR2 is SVGEGT in the germline V gene.

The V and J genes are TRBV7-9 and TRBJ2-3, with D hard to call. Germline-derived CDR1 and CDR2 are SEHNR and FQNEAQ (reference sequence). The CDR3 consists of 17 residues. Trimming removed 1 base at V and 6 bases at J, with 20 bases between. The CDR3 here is CASSLGYKGLHSDTQYF. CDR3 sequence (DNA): TGTGCCAGCAGCTTAGGCTACAAAGGTCTTCACAGTGATACGCAGTATTTT. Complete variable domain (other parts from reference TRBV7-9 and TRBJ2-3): DTGVSQNPRHKITKRGQNVTFRCDPISEHNRLYWYRQTLGQGPEFLTYFQNEAQLEKSRLLSDRFSAERPKGSFSTLEIQRTEQGDSAMYLCASSLGYKGLHSDTQYFGPGTRLTVL.

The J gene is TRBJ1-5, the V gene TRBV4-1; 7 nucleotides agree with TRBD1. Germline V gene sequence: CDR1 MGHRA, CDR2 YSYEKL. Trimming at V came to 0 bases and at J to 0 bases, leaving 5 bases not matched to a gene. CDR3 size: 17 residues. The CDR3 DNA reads TGCGCCAGCAGCCAAGATGCCGGACAGGATAGCAATCAGCCCCAGCATTTT. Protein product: CASSQDAGQDSNQPQHF.

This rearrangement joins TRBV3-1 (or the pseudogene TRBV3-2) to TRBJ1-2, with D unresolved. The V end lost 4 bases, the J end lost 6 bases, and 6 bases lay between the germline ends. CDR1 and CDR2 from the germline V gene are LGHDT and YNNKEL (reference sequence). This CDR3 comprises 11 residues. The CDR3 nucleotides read TGTGCCAGCAGCCTGGGAGATGGCTACACCTTC. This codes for CASSLGDGYTF.

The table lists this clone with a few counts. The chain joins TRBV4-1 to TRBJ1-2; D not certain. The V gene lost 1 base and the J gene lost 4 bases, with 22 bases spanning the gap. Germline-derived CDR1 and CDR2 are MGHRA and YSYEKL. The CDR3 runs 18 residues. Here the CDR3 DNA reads TGCGCCAGCAGCCAAGTTCTTTTGAGACACCGAGACCCCTATGGCTACACCTTC. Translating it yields CASSQVLLRHRDPYGYTF.

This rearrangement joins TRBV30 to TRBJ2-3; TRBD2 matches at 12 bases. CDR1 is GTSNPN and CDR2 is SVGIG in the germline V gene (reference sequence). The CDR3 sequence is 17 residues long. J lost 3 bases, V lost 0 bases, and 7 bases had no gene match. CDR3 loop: CAWSVLRTSGKTDTQYF. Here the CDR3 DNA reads TGTGCCTGGAGTGTATTAAGGACTAGCGGGAAGACAGATACGCAGTATTTT.

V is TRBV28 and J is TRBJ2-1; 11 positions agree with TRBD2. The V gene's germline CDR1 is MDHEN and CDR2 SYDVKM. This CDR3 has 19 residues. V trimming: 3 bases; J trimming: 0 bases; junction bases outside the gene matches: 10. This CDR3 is CASSFHWLAGGGSYNEQFF. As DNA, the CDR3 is TGTGCCAGCAGTTTTCATTGGCTAGCGGGAGGAGGCTCCTACAATGAGCAGTTCTTC.

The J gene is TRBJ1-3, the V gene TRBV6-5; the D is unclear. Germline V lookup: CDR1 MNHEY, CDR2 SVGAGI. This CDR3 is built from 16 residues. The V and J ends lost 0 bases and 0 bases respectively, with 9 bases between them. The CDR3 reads CASSYSIRGSGNTIYF. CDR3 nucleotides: TGTGCCAGCAGTTACTCGATTCGAGGCTCTGGAAACACCATATATTTT.

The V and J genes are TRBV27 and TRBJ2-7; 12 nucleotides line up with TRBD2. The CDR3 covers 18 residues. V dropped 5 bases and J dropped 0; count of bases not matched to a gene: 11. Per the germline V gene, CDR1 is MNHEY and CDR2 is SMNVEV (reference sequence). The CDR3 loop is CASSPFPSSGRGSYEQYF. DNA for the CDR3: TGTGCCAGCAGTCCTTTTCCCTCTAGCGGGAGGGGCTCCTACGAGCAGTACTTC.

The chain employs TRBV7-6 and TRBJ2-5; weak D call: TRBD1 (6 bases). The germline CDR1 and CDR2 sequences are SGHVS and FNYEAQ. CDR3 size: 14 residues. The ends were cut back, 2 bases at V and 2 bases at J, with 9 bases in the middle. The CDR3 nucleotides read TGTGCCAGCAGCTTACAGACAGGACAAGAGACCCAGTACTTC. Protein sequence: CASSLQTGQETQYF. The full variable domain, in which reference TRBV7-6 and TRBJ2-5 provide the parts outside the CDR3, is GAGVSQSPRYKVTKRGQDVALRCDPISGHVSLYWYRQALGQGPEFLTYFNYEAQQDKSGLPNDRFSAERPEGSISTLTIQRTEQRDSAMYRCASSLQTGQETQYFGPGTRLLVL.

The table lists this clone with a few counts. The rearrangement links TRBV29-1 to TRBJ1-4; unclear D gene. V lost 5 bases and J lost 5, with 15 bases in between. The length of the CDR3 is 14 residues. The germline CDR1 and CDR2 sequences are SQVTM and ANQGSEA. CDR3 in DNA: TGCAGCGTTAAGAAGTCAATGCTAAATGAAAAACTGTTTTTT. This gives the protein CSVKKSMLNEKLFF.

The CDR3 region is CASSSGMNSGNTIYF. The CDR3 DNA reads as TGTGCCAGCAGCAGCGGGATGAACTCTGGAAACACCATATATTTT. The chain joins TRBV5-4 to TRBJ1-3, with D hard to call. The germline CDR1 and CDR2 sequences are SGHNT and YYREEE (reference sequence). Between the trimmed V and J ends, which lost 4 bases and 0 bases, there was a span of 11 bases. This CDR3 has 15 amino acids.

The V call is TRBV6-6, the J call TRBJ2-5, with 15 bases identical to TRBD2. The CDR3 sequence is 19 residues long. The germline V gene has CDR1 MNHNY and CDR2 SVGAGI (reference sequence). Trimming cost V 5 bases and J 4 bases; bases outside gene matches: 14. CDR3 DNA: TGTGCCAGCAGTCCCGGGATGGGACTAGCGGGAGGCGTTGGAGAGACCCAGTACTTC. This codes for CASSPGMGLAGGVGETQYF.